The next 12 T cell receptor beta chains were all read from a single sample in a study of PD-1 blockade in classical Hodgkin lymphoma. Every patient experienced relapse after autologous stem cell transplantation, and brentuximab vedotin exposure varied. Libraries were prepared by immunoSEQ multiplex PCR; TCRdb keeps only in-frame clonotypes and omits some of them. The data show roughly 15,000 clones, more than 55% seen once. The starting material was peripheral blood mononuclear cells (PBMCs), obtained before the second cycle of nivolumab. The receptors derive from a human donor with classical Hodgkin lymphoma.

V and J are TRBV28 and TRBJ1-5; D ambiguous. Germline V gene data show CDR1 as MDHEN and CDR2 as SYDVKM. The CDR3 covers 15 residues. V lost 3 bases and J lost 7, with 16 bases in between. The CDR3 region has the DNA TGTGCCAGCAGTTTGGGAGGGAGGAGTCGGCAGCCCCAGCATTTT. It encodes CASSLGGRSRQPQHF.

This clone was counted only a few times. The V call is TRBV7-9, the J call TRBJ2-7, with 8 bases aligning to TRBD1. Germline V lookup: CDR1 SEHNR, CDR2 FQNEAQ (reference sequence). This CDR3 is built from 15 residues. The trim removed 5 bases at V and 1 base at J, leaving 7 bases unmatched. CDR3 residues: CASSVGTGNSYEQYF. As DNA, the CDR3 is TGTGCCAGCAGCGTGGGGACAGGTAATTCCTACGAGCAGTACTTC.

This clone was seen just once. This chain joins TRBV7-3 and TRBJ2-7, with 9 bases matching TRBD2. Germline values: CDR1 SGHTA, CDR2 FQGTGA. The CDR3 length is 16 residues. The V and J ends lost 7 bases and 4 bases, in that order; junction bases with no gene match: 14. Written as DNA, the CDR3 is TGTGCCAGCACTCCTGGGGGTGGCGGGAGGGTTTACGAGCAGTACTTC. Its translation is CASTPGGGGRVYEQYF.

The chain uses TRBV5-8 and TRBJ2-1; 10 bases are a match to TRBD2. CDR1 is SGHTS, CDR2 YDEGEE, per germline. This CDR3 comprises 19 residues. V was clipped by 0 bases and J by 0 bases; unmatched bases: 9. CDR3 amino acids: CASSLAMTSGYPSYNEQFF. In DNA form, the CDR3 reads TGTGCCAGCAGCTTGGCTATGACTAGCGGGTACCCCTCCTACAATGAGCAGTTCTTC.

The gene calls are TRBV18 and TRBJ2-3; 13 nucleotides line up with TRBD2. The CDR3 is 17 residues long. V lost 3 bases to trimming and J lost 2 bases; unmatched junction nucleotides: 5. The V gene's germline CDR1 is KGHSH and CDR2 LQKENI. The chain's CDR3 is CASSPTSGRAATDTQYF. CDR3 DNA sequence: TGTGCCAGCTCACCCACTAGCGGGAGGGCCGCCACAGATACGCAGTATTTT.

The rearrangement joins TRBV6-5 to TRBJ1-3; TRBD1 matches at 7 bases. CDR1 and CDR2 (germline): MNHEY, SVGAGI. V shed 4 bases, J shed 1 base, and the junction held 4 bases outside the gene matches. CDR3 length: 15 amino acids. CDR3 protein: CASSSGGQSGNTIYF. CDR3 DNA sequence: TGTGCCAGCAGTTCCGGGGGACAGTCTGGAAACACCATATATTTT.

The chain employs TRBV5-8 and TRBJ1-1; D not certain. The ends were cut back, 0 bases at V and 5 bases at J, with 8 bases in the middle. The CDR3 extends over 13 amino acids. Germline V gives CDR1 SGHTS, CDR2 YDEGEE. In DNA, the CDR3 is TGTGCCAGCAGCTTGGGAGGAACAACTGAAGCTTTCTTT. Protein product: CASSLGGTTEAFF.

The J gene is TRBJ1-4, the V gene TRBV7-2, with D tentatively TRBD1 (6 bases). Germline assignment: CDR1 SGHTA and CDR2 FQGNSA. The CDR3 contains 15 residues. The V end was cut by 3 bases, the J end by 4 bases, with 12 bases between. CDR3 sequence: CASSFWGAFNEKLFF. The CDR3 DNA reads TGTGCCAGCAGCTTTTGGGGGGCCTTTAATGAAAAACTGTTTTTT.

The chain carries TRBV4-2 and TRBJ2-7; a possible D gene is TRBD2 (5 bases). The CDR3 consists of 15 residues. Germline loops: CDR1 LGHNA, CDR2 YNFKEQ. V dropped 1 base and J dropped 3 bases, with 13 bases sitting between them. The CDR3 region has the DNA TGTGCCAGCAGCCAAGTGAGGCGCGGAGGCTACGAGCAGTACTTC. Translated: CASSQVRRGGYEQYF.

This clone occurred a few times. V gene TRBV15 combines with J gene TRBJ2-7, with D possibly matching TRBD2 (6 bases). V shed 0 bases and J shed 1 base, with 13 bases lying between them. This CDR3 region has 16 residues. Per the germline V gene, CDR1 is LNHNV and CDR2 is YYDKDF (reference sequence). The DNA of the CDR3 is TGTGCCACCAGCAGAGAGGGAGGACTGATTTCCTACGAGCAGTACTTC. It specifies CATSREGGLISYEQYF.

The chain carries TRBV27 and TRBJ2-7; 9 positions agree with TRBD1. The junction had 14 bases not matched to a gene; V was cut back by 3 bases and J by 5 bases. Per the germline V gene, CDR1 is MNHEY and CDR2 is SMNVEV (reference sequence). This CDR3 contains 17 residues. The CDR3, as DNA: TGTGCCAGCAGTTTCGAGACGGGGGACAGGGTTCCCCACGAGCAGTACTTC. This sequence encodes CASSFETGDRVPHEQYF.

J is TRBJ2-3 and V is TRBV5-1; D is ambiguous. Trimming stripped 4 bases from V and 0 bases from J, with 3 bases between. The CDR3 runs 12 residues. Germline values: CDR1 SGHRS, CDR2 YFSETQ. The DNA of the CDR3 is TGCGCCAGCAGCGTGAGCACAGATACGCAGTATTTT. This gives the protein CASSVSTDTQYF.